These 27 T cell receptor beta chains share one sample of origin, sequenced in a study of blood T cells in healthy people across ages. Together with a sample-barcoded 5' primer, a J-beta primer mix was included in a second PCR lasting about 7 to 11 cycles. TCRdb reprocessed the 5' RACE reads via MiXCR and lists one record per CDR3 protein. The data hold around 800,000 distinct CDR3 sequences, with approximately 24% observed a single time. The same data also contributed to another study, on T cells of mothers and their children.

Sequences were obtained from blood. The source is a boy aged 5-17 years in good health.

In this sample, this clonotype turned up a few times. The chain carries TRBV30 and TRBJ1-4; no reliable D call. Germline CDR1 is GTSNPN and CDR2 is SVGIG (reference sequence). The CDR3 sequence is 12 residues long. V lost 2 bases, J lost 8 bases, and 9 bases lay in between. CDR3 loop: CAWSHIGEKLFF. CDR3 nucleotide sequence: TGTGCCTGGAGTCATATCGGAGAAAAACTGTTTTTT.

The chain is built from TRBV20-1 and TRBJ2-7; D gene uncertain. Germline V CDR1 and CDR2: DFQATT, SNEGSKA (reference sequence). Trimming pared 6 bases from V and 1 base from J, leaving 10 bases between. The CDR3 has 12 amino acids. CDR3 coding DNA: TGCAGTGCCGAAGGACCTTCCTACGAGCAGTACTTC. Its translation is CSAEGPSYEQYF.

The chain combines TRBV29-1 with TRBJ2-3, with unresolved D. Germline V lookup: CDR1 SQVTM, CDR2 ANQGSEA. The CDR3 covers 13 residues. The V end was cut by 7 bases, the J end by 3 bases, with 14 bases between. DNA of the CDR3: TGCAGCGGAAGGACGGAGCTGACAGATACGCAGTATTTT. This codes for CSGRTELTDTQYF.

The DNA for the CDR3 is TGTGCCACCAGTGCGGAGAGAAGCACAGATACGCAGTATTTT. Amino acids: CATSAERSTDTQYF. The genes are TRBV24-1 and TRBJ2-3; no clear D gene. Looked up from germline, CDR1 is KGHDR and CDR2 is SFDVKD. Trimming cost V 5 bases and J 0 bases, with 8 bases left between them. This CDR3 is built from 14 residues.

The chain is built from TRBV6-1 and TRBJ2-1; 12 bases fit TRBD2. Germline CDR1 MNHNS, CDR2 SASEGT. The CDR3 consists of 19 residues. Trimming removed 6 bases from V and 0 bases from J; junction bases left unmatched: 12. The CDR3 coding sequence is TGTGCCAGCAGGGGGGCGACTAGCGGGGGTAAAAGCTCCTACAATGAGCAGTTCTTC. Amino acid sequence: CASRGATSGGKSSYNEQFF.

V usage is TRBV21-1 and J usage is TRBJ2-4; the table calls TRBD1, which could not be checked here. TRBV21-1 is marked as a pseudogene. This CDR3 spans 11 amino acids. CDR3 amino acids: CASPDSTGRSF. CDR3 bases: TGTGCCAGCCCCGACTCGACAGGGCGGTCCTTC.

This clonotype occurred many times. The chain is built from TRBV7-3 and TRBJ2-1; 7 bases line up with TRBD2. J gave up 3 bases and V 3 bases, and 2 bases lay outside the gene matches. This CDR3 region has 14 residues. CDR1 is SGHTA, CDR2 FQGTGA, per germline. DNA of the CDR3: TGTGCCAGCAGCTTCGGCGGGGGCTACAATGAGCAGTTCTTC. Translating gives CASSFGGGYNEQFF.

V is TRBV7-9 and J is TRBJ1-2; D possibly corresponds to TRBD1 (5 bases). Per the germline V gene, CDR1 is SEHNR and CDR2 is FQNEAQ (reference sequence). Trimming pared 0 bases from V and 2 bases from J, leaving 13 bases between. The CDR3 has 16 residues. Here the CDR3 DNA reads TGTGCCAGCAGCTTAGCCCCGCAGGGAGGGAACTATGGCTACACCTTC. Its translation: CASSLAPQGGNYGYTF.

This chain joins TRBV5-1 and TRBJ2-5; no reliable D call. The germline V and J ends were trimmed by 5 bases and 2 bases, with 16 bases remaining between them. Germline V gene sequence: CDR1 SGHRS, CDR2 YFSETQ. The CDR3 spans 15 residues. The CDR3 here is CASRTLMQVQETQYF. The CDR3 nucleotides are TGCGCCAGCAGGACCCTAATGCAGGTACAAGAGACCCAGTACTTC.

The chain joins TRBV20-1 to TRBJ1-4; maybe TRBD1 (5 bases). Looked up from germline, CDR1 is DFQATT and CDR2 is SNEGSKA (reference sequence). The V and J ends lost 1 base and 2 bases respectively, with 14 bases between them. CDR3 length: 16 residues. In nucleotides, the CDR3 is TGCAGTGCTAGAGGTCCATGGGACGGGACTAATGAAAAACTGTTTTTT. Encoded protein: CSARGPWDGTNEKLFF.

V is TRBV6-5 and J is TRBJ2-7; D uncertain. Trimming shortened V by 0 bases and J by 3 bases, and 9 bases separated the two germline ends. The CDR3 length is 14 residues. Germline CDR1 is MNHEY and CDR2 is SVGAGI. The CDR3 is CASSYSITGYEQYF. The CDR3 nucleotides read TGTGCCAGCAGTTACTCGATAACCGGCTACGAGCAGTACTTC.

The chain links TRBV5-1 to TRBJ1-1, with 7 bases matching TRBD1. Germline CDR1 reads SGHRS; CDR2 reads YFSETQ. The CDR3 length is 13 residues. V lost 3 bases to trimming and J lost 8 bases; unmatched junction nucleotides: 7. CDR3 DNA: TGCGCCAGCAGCTGGGCGGGACAGCTCGAAGCTTTCTTT. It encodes CASSWAGQLEAFF.

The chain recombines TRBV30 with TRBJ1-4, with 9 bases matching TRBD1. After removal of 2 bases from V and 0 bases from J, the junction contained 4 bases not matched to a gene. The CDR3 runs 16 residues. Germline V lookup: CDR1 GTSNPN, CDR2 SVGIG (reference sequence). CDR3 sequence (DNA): TGTGCCTGGAGTACAGGGGGCGTAGCAACTAATGAAAAACTGTTTTTT. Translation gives CAWSTGGVATNEKLFF. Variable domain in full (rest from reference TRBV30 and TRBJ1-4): SQTIHQWPATLVQPVGSPLSLECTVEGTSNPNLYWYRQAAGRGLQLLFYSVGIGQISSEVPQNLSASRPQDRQFILSSKKLLLSDSGFYLCAWSTGGVATNEKLFFGSGTQLSVL.

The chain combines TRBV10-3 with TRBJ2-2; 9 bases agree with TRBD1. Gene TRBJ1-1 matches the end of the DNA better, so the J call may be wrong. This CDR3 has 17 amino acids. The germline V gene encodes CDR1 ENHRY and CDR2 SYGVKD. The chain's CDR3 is CAISLYPLGTGSTEAFF. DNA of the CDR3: TGTGCCATCAGCCTCTACCCTTTAGGGACAGGGAGTACTGAAGCTTTCTTT.

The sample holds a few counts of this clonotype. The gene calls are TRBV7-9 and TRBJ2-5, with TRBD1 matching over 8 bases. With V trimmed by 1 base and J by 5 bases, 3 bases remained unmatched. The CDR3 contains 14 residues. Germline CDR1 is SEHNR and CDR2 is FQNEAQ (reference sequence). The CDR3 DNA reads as TGTGCCAGCAGCTTAGTGGGACAGGCGGAGACCCAGTACTTC. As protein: CASSLVGQAETQYF.

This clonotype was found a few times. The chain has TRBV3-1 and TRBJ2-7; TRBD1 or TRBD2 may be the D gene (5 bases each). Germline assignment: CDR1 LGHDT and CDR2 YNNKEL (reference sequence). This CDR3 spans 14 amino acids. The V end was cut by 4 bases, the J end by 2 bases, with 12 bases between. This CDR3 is CASSPMGVTYEQYF. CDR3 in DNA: TGTGCCAGCAGCCCTATGGGGGTCACCTACGAGCAGTACTTC.

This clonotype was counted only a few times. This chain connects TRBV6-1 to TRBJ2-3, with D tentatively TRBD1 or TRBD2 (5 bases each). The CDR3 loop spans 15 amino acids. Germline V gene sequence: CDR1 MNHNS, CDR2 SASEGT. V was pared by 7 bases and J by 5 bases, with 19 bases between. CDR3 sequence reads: CASNGLGPGIDTQYF. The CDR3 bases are TGTGCCAGCAACGGTCTGGGACCCGGTATAGATACGCAGTATTTT.

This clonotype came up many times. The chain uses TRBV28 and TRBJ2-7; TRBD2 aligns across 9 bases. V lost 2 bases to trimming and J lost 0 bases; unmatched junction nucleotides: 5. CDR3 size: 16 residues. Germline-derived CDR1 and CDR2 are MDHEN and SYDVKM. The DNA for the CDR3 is TGTGCCAGCAGTTTAGGTAGCGGGGGCTCCTCCTACGAGCAGTACTTC. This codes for CASSLGSGGSSYEQYF.

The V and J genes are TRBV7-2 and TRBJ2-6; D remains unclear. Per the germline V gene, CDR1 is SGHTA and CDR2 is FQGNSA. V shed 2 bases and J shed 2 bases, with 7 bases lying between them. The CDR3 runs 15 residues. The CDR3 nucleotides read TGTGCCAGCAGCTTACTAGTAACTGGGGCCAACGTCCTGACTTTC. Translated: CASSLLVTGANVLTF.

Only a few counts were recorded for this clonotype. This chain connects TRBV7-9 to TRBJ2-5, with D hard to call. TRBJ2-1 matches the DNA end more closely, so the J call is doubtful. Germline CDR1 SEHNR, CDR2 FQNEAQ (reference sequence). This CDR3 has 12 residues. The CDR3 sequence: CASSFFPNEQFF. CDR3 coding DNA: TGTGCCAGCAGCTTCTTCCCCAATGAGCAGTTCTTC.

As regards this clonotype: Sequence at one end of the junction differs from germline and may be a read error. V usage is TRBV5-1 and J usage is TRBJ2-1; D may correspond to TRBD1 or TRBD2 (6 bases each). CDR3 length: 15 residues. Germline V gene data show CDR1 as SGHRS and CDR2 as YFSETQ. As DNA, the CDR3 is TGTGCCAGCAGCTTAGAGGGGGGCGCTTACAATGAGCAGTTCTTC. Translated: CASSLEGGAYNEQFF.

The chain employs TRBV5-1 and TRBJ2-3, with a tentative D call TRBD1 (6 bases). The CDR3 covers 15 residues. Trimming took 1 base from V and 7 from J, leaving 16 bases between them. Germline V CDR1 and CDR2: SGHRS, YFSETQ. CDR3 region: CASSLMAGVRNTQYF. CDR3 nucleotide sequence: TGCGCCAGCAGCTTGATGGCAGGGGTACGGAATACGCAGTATTTT. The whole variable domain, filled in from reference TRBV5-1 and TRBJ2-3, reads KAGVTQTPRYLIKTRGQQVTLSCSPISGHRSVSWYQQTPGQGLQFLFEYFSETQRNKGNFPGRFSGRQFSNSRSEMNVSTLELGDSALYLCASSLMAGVRNTQYFGPGTRLTVL.

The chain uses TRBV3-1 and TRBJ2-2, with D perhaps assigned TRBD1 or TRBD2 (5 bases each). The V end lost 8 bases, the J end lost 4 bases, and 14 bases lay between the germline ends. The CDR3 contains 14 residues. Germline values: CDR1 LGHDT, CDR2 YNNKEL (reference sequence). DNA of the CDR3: TGTGCCAGCGGGGCCTCGAGGGCCACCGGGGAGCTGTTTTTT. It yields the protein CASGASRATGELFF. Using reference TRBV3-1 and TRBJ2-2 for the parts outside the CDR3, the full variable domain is DTAVSQTPKYLVTQMGNDKSIKCEQNLGHDTMYWYKQDSKKFLKIMFSYNNKELIINETVPNRFSPKSPDKAHLNLHINSLELGDSAVYFCASGASRATGELFFGEGSRLTVL.

CDR3: CASSDGGGASETQYF. The DNA for the CDR3 is TGTGCCAGCAGTGACGGCGGGGGGGCCTCCGAGACCCAGTACTTC. The rearrangement joins TRBV6-1 to TRBJ2-5; 9 bases are shared with TRBD2. CDR1 is MNHNS, CDR2 SASEGT, per germline. The length of the CDR3 is 15 residues. The V gene end was trimmed by 3 bases and the J gene end by 5 bases; junction bases not matched to a gene: 7.

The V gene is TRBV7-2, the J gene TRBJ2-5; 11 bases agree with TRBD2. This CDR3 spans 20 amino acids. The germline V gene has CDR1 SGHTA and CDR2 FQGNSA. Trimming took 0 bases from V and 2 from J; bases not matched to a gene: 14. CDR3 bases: TGTGCCAGCAGCTTAGCCCCTCGTTTAGCGGGAGGGCCTTGGCAAGAGACCCAGTACTTC. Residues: CASSLAPRLAGGPWQETQYF.

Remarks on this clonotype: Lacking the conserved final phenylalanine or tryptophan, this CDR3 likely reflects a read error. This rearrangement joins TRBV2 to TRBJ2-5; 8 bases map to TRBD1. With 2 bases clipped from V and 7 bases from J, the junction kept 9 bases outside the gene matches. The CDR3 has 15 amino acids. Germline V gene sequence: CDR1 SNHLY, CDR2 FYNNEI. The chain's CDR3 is CASSEKQGATGTQYL. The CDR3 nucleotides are TGTGCCAGCAGTGAAAAGCAGGGGGCTACGGGGACCCAGTACCTC.

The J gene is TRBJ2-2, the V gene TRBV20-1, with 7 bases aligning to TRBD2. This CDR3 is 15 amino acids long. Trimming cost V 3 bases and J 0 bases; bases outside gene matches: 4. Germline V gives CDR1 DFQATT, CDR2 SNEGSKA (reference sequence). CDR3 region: CSARPLAANTGELFF. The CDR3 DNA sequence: TGCAGTGCTAGGCCCCTAGCGGCGAACACCGGGGAGCTGTTTTTT.